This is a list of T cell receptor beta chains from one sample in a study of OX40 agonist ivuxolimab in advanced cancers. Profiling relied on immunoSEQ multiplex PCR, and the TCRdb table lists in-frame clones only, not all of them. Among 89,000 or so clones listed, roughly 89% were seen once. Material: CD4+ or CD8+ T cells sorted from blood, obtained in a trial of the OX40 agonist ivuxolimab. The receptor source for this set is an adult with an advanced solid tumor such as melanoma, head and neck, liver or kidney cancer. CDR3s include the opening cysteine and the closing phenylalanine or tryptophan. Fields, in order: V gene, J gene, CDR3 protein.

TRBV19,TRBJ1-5,CASSTPSAGEDQPQHF
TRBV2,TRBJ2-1,CASSGTSGRVAGEQFF
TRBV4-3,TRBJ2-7,CASSQGQGRAYEQYF
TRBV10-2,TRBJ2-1,CASSDLAGGRNEQFF
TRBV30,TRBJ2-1,CAWSVGTSGEQFF
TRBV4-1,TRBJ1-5,CASSQDWRGSGNQPQHF
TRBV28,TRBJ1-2,CASSLNSYGGYTF
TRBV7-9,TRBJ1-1,CASRETEAFF
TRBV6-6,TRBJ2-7,CASSLGTGEQYF
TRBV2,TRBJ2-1,CASVLFYNEQFF
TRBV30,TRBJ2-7,CAWTGQGVYEQYF
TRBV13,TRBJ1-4,CASSFRGPTNEKLFF
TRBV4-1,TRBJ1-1,CASSQDDSGTEAFF
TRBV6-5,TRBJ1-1,CASSLGLHTEAFF
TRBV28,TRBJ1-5,CASSLSGGGNQPQHF
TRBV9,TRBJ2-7,CASSAGGDYYEQYF
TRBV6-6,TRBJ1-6,CASRDFPYNSPLHF
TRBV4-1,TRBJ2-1,CASSQTGQVNEQFF
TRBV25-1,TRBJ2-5,CASKKTGWEETQYF
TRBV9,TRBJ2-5,CASSVLAQPQETQYF
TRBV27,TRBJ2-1,CASSWTSGRSGEQFF
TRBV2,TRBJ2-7,CASSEAGGQGRYEQYF
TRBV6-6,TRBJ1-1,CASSRGTEAFF
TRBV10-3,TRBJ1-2,CAISESNWANYGYTF
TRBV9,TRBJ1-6,CASSLDSLYNSPLHF
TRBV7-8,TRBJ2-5,CASSLVSQETQYF
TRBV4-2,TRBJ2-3,CASSQEGTSGTDTQYF
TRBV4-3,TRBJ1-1,CASSQGGGRGDTEAFF
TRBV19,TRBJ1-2,CASSMGYGYTF
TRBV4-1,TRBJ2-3,CASSQGRGQSTDTQYF
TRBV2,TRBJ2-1,CASSEDEQFF
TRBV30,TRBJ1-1,CAWKWKRNTEAFF
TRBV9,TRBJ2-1,CASSVATRTYNEQFF
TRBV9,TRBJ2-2,CASSSGNTGELFF
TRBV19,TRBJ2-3,CASSIRREADTQYF
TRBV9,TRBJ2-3,CASSLSTDTQYF
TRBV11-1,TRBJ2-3,CASSSYNEIDTQYF